A single sample is the source of the 16 T cell receptor beta chains below, sequenced in a study of blood T cell repertoires in COVID-19. Assay: immunoSEQ multiplex PCR; the TCRdb copy retains only in-frame clones and omits some. The repertoire includes 130,000 or so clones, about 86% of them detected once, and 1.5% sits in the top ten. Source material: peripheral blood. The source of these receptors is a woman aged 60-75 years with acute or convalescent COVID-19.

This chain joins TRBV12-3 or TRBV12-4 and TRBJ1-5; 7 bases match TRBD1. There are 12 residues in the CDR3. Unmatched junction bases numbered 6, after V lost 8 bases and J lost 8 bases. CDR3 bases: TGTGCCAGCGAGGGGGCAGATGAGCCCCAGCATTTT. It codes for CASEGADEPQHF.

This chain joins TRBV19 and TRBJ2-1; D possibly corresponds to TRBD2 (6 bases). The germline gives CDR1 LNHDA, CDR2 SQIVND (reference sequence). V dropped 1 base and J dropped 5 bases, with 9 bases sitting between them. The CDR3 extends over 14 amino acids. The CDR3 sequence: CASSIVGGDNEQFF. CDR3 nucleotide sequence: TGTGCCAGTAGTATAGTCGGGGGTGACAATGAGCAGTTCTTC.

The chain carries TRBV9 and TRBJ2-7; 7 nucleotides align to TRBD2. The CDR3 totals 15 residues. V shed 0 bases, J shed 0 bases, and the junction held 3 bases outside the gene matches. CDR1 and CDR2 (germline): SGDLS, YYNGEE. This CDR3 is CASSVDPSGSYEQYF. CDR3 in DNA: TGTGCCAGCAGCGTAGACCCTAGCGGCTCCTACGAGCAGTACTTC.

The V gene is TRBV28, the J gene TRBJ1-4, with 8 bases lining up with TRBD1. CDR1 and CDR2 from the germline V gene are MDHEN and SYDVKM. The CDR3 spans 20 residues. V shed 4 bases, J shed 0 bases, and the junction held 16 bases outside the gene matches. CDR3 loop: CASSSDPRTGYQATNEKLFF. CDR3 coding DNA: TGTGCCAGCAGTTCCGATCCGCGGACAGGGTATCAAGCAACTAATGAAAAACTGTTTTTT.

The gene calls are TRBV24-1 and TRBJ1-5; 10 bases line up with TRBD1. Germline loops: CDR1 KGHDR, CDR2 SFDVKD. J gave up 2 bases and V 2 bases, and 2 bases lay outside the gene matches. CDR3 size: 16 residues. The CDR3 nucleotides are TGTGCCACCAGTGATTCCGGGACAGGGGGCAATCAGCCCCAGCATTTT. This translates into CATSDSGTGGNQPQHF.

The rearrangement joins TRBV3-1 (or the pseudogene TRBV3-2) to TRBJ2-3; 12 nucleotides match TRBD2. Germline V gene sequence: CDR1 LGHDT, CDR2 YNNKEL (reference sequence). This CDR3 is built from 17 residues. Unmatched junction bases numbered 5, after V lost 0 bases and J lost 4 bases. This CDR3 reads CASSQEGLAGGADTQYF. DNA of the CDR3: TGTGCCAGCAGCCAAGAAGGCCTAGCGGGGGGGGCAGATACGCAGTATTTT.

The chain combines TRBV6-2 or TRBV6-3 with TRBJ1-2, with 7 bases fitting TRBD1. Unmatched junction bases numbered 8, after V lost 2 bases and J lost 5 bases. This CDR3 is 15 amino acids long. Per the germline V gene, CDR1 is MNHEY and CDR2 is SVGEGT. The CDR3: CASSYGPQGEYGYTF. The CDR3 DNA follows: TGTGCCAGCAGTTACGGTCCTCAGGGGGAATATGGCTACACCTTC.

The V call is TRBV18, the J call TRBJ2-7; 8 bases fit TRBD1. Trimming cost V 0 bases and J 7 bases; bases outside gene matches: 8. CDR1 is KGHSH, CDR2 LQKENI, per germline. The CDR3 has 15 amino acids. The CDR3 DNA reads as TGTGCCAGCTCACCACCGTCTGGACAGGGCAATGAGCAGTACTTC. This gives the protein CASSPPSGQGNEQYF.

The genes are TRBV24-1 and TRBJ2-5; D possibly corresponds to TRBD1 (6 bases). Germline V gene sequence: CDR1 KGHDR, CDR2 SFDVKD. Trimming took off 3 bases at V and 3 bases at J, with 16 bases between the two ends. The CDR3 has 16 residues. CDR3 in amino acids: CATSDRQGIGEETQYF. The CDR3 DNA sequence: TGTGCCACCAGTGATAGGCAGGGGATTGGGGAAGAGACCCAGTACTTC.

The chain is built from TRBV6-1 and TRBJ1-6; weak D call: TRBD1 (5 bases). V was cut by 2 bases and J by 9 bases, with 11 bases left in between. This CDR3 has 14 residues. The germline V gene has CDR1 MNHNS and CDR2 SASEGT. As DNA, the CDR3 is TGTGCCAGCAGTGAACTAATGGGGGGTTCACCCCTCCACTTT. Translating gives CASSELMGGSPLHF.

The chain uses TRBV5-4 and TRBJ1-6, with 8 bases aligning to TRBD1. The J segment lost 7 bases and the V segment lost 3 bases, leaving 9 bases of the junction unmatched. This CDR3 spans 16 amino acids. Germline values: CDR1 SGHNT, CDR2 YYREEE (reference sequence). The CDR3 region has the DNA TGTGCCAGCAGCTCCTACCCACAGGGGGAAAATTCACCCCTCCACTTT. It specifies CASSSYPQGENSPLHF.

This clone was found a few times. The chain recombines TRBV18 with TRBJ1-1; D gene uncertain. CDR3 length: 15 amino acids. V gave up 2 bases and J gave up 1 base, with 11 bases separating them. CDR1 is KGHSH and CDR2 is LQKENI in the germline V gene. The CDR3 nucleotides are TGTGCCAGCTCACCAAATAAACAGCAGAACACTGAAGCTTTCTTT. Its translation: CASSPNKQQNTEAFF.

This rearrangement joins TRBV7-2 to TRBJ1-5; 11 nucleotides line up with TRBD1. This CDR3 is 17 amino acids long. CDR1 is SGHTA and CDR2 is FQGNSA in the germline V gene. The J segment lost 4 bases and the V segment lost 5 bases, leaving 10 bases of the junction unmatched. The CDR3 DNA is TGTGCCAGCAGCCTCCGGACAGGGGGCCTTGGTAATCAGCCCCAGCATTTT. This sequence encodes CASSLRTGGLGNQPQHF.

This chain uses TRBV3-1 (or the pseudogene TRBV3-2) with TRBJ1-6; D unclear. CDR1 is LGHDT and CDR2 is YNNKEL in the germline V gene (reference sequence). This CDR3 is 14 amino acids long. V was shortened by 5 bases and J by 6 bases, with 11 bases between the two germline ends. The CDR3 DNA follows: TGTGCCAGCAGCTTCGCCGGGAGTAATTCACCCCTCCACTTT. It is translated as CASSFAGSNSPLHF.

The rearrangement joins TRBV6-5 to TRBJ2-7; a weak D match, TRBD1 (5 bases). From germline, CDR1 is MNHEY and CDR2 SVGAGI. The V end was cut by 6 bases, the J end by 3 bases, with 15 bases between. The length of the CDR3 is 14 residues. DNA for the CDR3: TGTGCCAGCAGACAAACAGGAATCGGCTACGAGCAGTACTTC. It codes for CASRQTGIGYEQYF.

This chain links TRBV10-2 with TRBJ1-2, with 8 bases lining up with TRBD1. This CDR3 region has 14 residues. V shed 6 bases, J shed 3 bases, and the junction held 6 bases outside the gene matches. The germline V gene has CDR1 WSHSY and CDR2 SAAADI. This CDR3 reads CASSQGAPHYGYTF. The CDR3 nucleotides are TGCGCCAGCAGCCAGGGGGCTCCCCACTATGGCTACACCTTC.